The clone carrying this T cell receptor beta chain showed up just once. Profiled with immunoSEQ multiplex PCR; TCRdb holds only in-frame clones, not every one. Of fewer than 75,000 clones listed, around 90% were seen once; the top ten hold 40% to 45%. The data are from a study of radiotherapy plus CTLA-4 blockade in lung cancer. Study as a whole: An objective response was seen in roughly a sixth of patients, and disease control in about 31%.

Focal radiation was given together with CTLA-4 blockade (ipilimumab) to patients with chemo-refractory metastatic non-small-cell lung cancer. Germline CDR1 is SGDLS and CDR2 is YYNGEE. The V gene lost 0 bases and the J gene lost 5 bases, with 14 bases spanning the gap. CDR3 size: 15 residues. The sequencing used peripheral blood, collected from a patient treated with radiotherapy plus ipilimumab. The source of this sequence is a human donor with non-small cell lung cancer that progressed on radiotherapy plus ipilimumab. The chain joins TRBV9 to TRBJ2-5; unclear D gene. CDR3 bases: TGTGCCAGCAGCGTAGCATACCCCTCGCTGGAGACCCAGTACTTC. It encodes CASSVAYPSLETQYF.